The table lists the clone carrying this T cell receptor beta chain with a few counts. This specimen belongs to a study of blood T cell repertoires in COVID-19. Study overall: Samples taken during acute and convalescent COVID-19 were collected in the United States, Italy and Spain.

Measured with immunoSEQ multiplex PCR; TCRdb has only the in-frame clones, and not every one. The table records 250,000 to 350,000 clones, roughly 86% of them present only once. The CDR3 is made up of 15 amino acids. Germline lookup yields CDR1 SNHLY and CDR2 FYNNEI. Unmatched junction bases numbered 6, after V lost 5 bases and J lost 4 bases. The sample consisted of peripheral blood. The chain carries TRBV2 and TRBJ1-5, with 9 positions matching TRBD1. This sequence originates from a woman in her 30s with COVID-19, enrolled during active disease. DNA of the CDR3: TGTGCCAGCAGTATGGGGACAGGGCTTAATCAGCCCCAGCATTTT. Protein sequence: CASSMGTGLNQPQHF.